This TCR delta chain comes out of a study of Vδ1+ human thymocytes. Study-wide findings and caveats: Highly polyclonal TRG and TRD repertoires with Gaussian CDR3 length distributions appeared in thymus.

Turning to this clone: Its matching antigen is unknown.

The template was reverse-transcribed extracted RNA. The CDR3 regions were amplified by multiplex PCR from V-gene primers to a constant-region primer. TCRdb reprocessed the multiplex PCR reads using CATT. The sample consists of around 19,000 delta-chain clones, roughly 8% of them appearing once. The CDR3 length is 23 residues. Per the germline V gene, CDR1 is GEAIGNYY and CDR2 is EKD. V trimming: 0 bases; J trimming: 1 base; junction bases outside the gene matches: 27. The sequence derives from a child younger than two who had congenital heart surgery. The specimen was Vdelta1+ gamma-delta thymocytes from the thymus. Documented subset: FACS-sorted CD3+ TCRalphabeta- TCRVdelta1+ TCRVdelta2- thymocytes. V is TRDV2 and J is TRDJ1; 8 bases line up with TRDD3. TCRdb carries no J gene annotation; the J gene was assigned here by matching the DNA with germline. Here the CDR3 reads CACDTRRGDRKLAVGRPTDKLIF. The CDR3 DNA is TGTGCCTGTGACACCCGGAGGGGGGATAGGAAATTGGCGGTTGGACGTCCCACCGATAAACTCATCTTT.